This TCR beta chain was captured by sequencing in a study of technical replicates of blood from a handful of donors. V lost 5 bases to trimming and J lost 4 bases; unmatched junction nucleotides: 9. The germline CDR1 and CDR2 sequences are SGHRS and YFSETQ. The CDR3 runs 15 residues. Clones were sequenced by immunoSEQ multiplex PCR, and TCRdb holds only the in-frame ones, with some missing. The profile shows 65,000 to 80,000 clones, 96% of them singletons. This chain joins TRBV5-1 and TRBJ2-1, with 7 bases aligning to TRBD1. The sequencing input was T cells isolated from PBMCs. This sequence originates from a human donor in good health. CDR3 in amino acids: CASRPGTDKYNEQFF. In DNA form, the CDR3 reads TGCGCCAGCAGGCCCGGGACAGACAAGTACAATGAGCAGTTCTTC. Filled out from reference TRBV5-1 and TRBJ2-1, the complete variable domain reads KAGVTQTPRYLIKTRGQQVTLSCSPISGHRSVSWYQQTPGQGLQFLFEYFSETQRNKGNFPGRFSGRQFSNSRSEMNVSTLELGDSALYLCASRPGTDKYNEQFFGPGTRLTVL.